This is a list of T cell receptor beta chains from one sample in a study of T cells in Graves' hyperthyroidism and ophthalmopathy. Via MiXCR, TCRdb re-called the multiplex PCR reads, giving one row per CDR3 protein. The table includes around 400,000 distinct CDR3 sequences, approximately 15% detected once. Sample: blood. The source is a woman aged 18 to 35 with Graves' hyperthyroidism that later progressed to Graves' ophthalmopathy. Each CDR3 is given with its conserved first and last residue. Fields, in order: J gene, clone size, D gene, V gene, CDR3 DNA, CDR3 protein. A D gene is named only where the DNA matches it firmly. Clone sizes are given selectively: once, few, many, or a class where the clone is expanded.

TRBJ1-2,few,-,TRBV6-5,TGTGCCAGCAGTTACTCGTCGGTAAAGGAGATGTATGGCTACACCTTC,CASSYSSVKEMYGYTF
TRBJ1-1,many,-,TRBV7-2,TGTGCCAGCAGCTTAGCGTCAGGAACACTGAAAGCTTTCTTT,CASSLASGTLKAFF
TRBJ2-7,many,TRBD2,TRBV29-1,TGCAGCGTCGAAACGCTCCGGGGGGCGGGAGGGGGCTACGAGCAGTACTTC,CSVETLRGAGGGYEQYF
TRBJ2-2,many,-,TRBV28,TGTGCCAGCAGTACAGGACTGAACACCGGGGAGCTGTTTTTT,CASSTGLNTGELFF
TRBJ1-3,-,-,TRBV4-3,TGCGCCAGCAGCCAAGGCAGGGGCACTGGAAACACCATATATTTT,CASSQGRGTGNTIYF
TRBJ1-5,many,-,TRBV20-1,TGCAGTGCTAGAGGTACAGGTACACAGCCCCAGCATTTT,CSARGTGTQPQHF
TRBJ2-1,many,-,TRBV6-2/TRBV6-3,TGTGCCAGCAGACGGACCCAGCTGTACAATGAGCAGTTCTTC,CASRRTQLYNEQFF
TRBJ2-1,many,-,TRBV18,TGTGCCAGCTCACCACAGGTGGTCGTAGGGGCCAATGAGCAGTTCTTC,CASSPQVVVGANEQFF
TRBJ2-5,many,-,TRBV20-1,TGCAGTGCTAGAGATATAGGGTTAGGAGAGACCCAGTACTTC,CSARDIGLGETQYF
TRBJ2-7,many,TRBD1,TRBV2,TGTGCCAGCGGTGTGAGTGGACAGGGAAACTACGAGCAGTACTTC,CASGVSGQGNYEQYF
TRBJ2-5,many,TRBD2,TRBV20-1,TGCAGTGCTAGAGATTTGGGTAGCGGGAGTTTAGAGACCCAGTACTTC,CSARDLGSGSLETQYF
TRBJ2-7,-,-,TRBV15,TGTGCCACCAGCAGAGATTTGCAGGGAACCTACGAGCAGTACTTC,CATSRDLQGTYEQYF
TRBJ1-3,few,-,TRBV9,TGTGCCAGCAGCGAAGTACCAGACAGCCCCGCCTCTGGAAACACCATATATTTT,CASSEVPDSPASGNTIYF
TRBJ1-5,many,TRBD1,TRBV28,TGTGCCAGCGCCTCAATGGACAGGAATAGCAATCAGCCCCAGCATTTT,CASASMDRNSNQPQHF
TRBJ2-1,-,TRBD2,TRBV6-1,TGTGCCAGCAACGCGGGAGAGGGAAATGAGCAGTTCTTC,CASNAGEGNEQFF
TRBJ2-5,-,TRBD2,TRBV11-2,TGTGCCAGCAGCCAAACCGGGACTAGCGGGACCCCGGGACAGGAGACCCAGTACTTC,CASSQTGTSGTPGQETQYF
TRBJ2-1,-,-,TRBV7-9,TGTGCCAGCAGCCCCCGGACTCCGGGGGCCTACAATGAGCAGTTCTTC,CASSPRTPGAYNEQFF
TRBJ1-2,few,-,TRBV18,TGTGCCAGCTCACAGGACAGACTCAACTATGGCTACACCTTC,CASSQDRLNYGYTF
TRBJ1-5,many,-,TRBV9,TGTGCCAGCAGCGTAGGGGGGGTCAATCAGCCCCAGCATTTT,CASSVGGVNQPQHF
TRBJ1-1,many,-,TRBV28,TGTGCCAGCAGGCCGCTCGATTTAACTGAAGCTTTCTTT,CASRPLDLTEAFF
TRBJ2-4,few,-,TRBV28,TGTGCCAGCAGTCCCGGACAGACCAAAAACATTCAGTACTTC,CASSPGQTKNIQYF
TRBJ2-3,many,-,TRBV11-2,TGTGCCAGCAGCTTCCAAAGGAGCGGGTCGACAGATACGCAGTATTTT,CASSFQRSGSTDTQYF
TRBJ2-5,many,TRBD1,TRBV27,TGTGCCAGCAGTCTCGCCGGGACAGAAGAGACCCAGTACTTC,CASSLAGTEETQYF
TRBJ2-1,few,TRBD2,TRBV24-1,TGTGCCACCAGTGATTTCGGGAGGCACCAGTTCTTC,CATSDFGRHQFF
TRBJ2-7,many,TRBD2,TRBV20-1,TGCAGTGCTAGAGAACTAGCGGGGACCTACGAGCAGTACTTC,CSARELAGTYEQYF
TRBJ2-7,-,TRBD1,TRBV6-1,TGTGCCAGCGACAGGGGGGGGACCACCTACGAGCAGTACTTC,CASDRGGTTYEQYF
TRBJ2-1,few,TRBD2,TRBV6-1,TGTGCCAGCAGTATCTTAGCGGGAGGCTACAATGAGCAGTTCTTC,CASSILAGGYNEQFF
TRBJ1-5,many,-,TRBV2,TGTGCCAGCAGTGAATACGGATATAGCAATCAGCCCCAGCATTTT,CASSEYGYSNQPQHF
TRBJ2-7,-,TRBD1,TRBV30,TGTGCCTGGTCTTCAGGGGGCCTCCACGAGCAGTACTTC,CAWSSGGLHEQYF
TRBJ2-7,few,-,TRBV4-3,TGCGCCAGCAGCCAAGATCTCGAGTGGGAGCAGTACTTC,CASSQDLEWEQYF
TRBJ2-2,many,TRBD2,TRBV6-1,TGTGCCAGTTCACTAGCGGGACGAAACACCGGGGAGCTGTTTTTT,CASSLAGRNTGELFF
TRBJ2-3,many,-,TRBV24-1,TGTGCCACCAGTGACCCTAGAGGGGACAGCGGGGATACGCAGTATTTT,CATSDPRGDSGDTQYF
TRBJ2-5,many,-,TRBV20-1,TGCAGTGGTGGGCAGGGCCAAGAGACCCAGTACTTC,CSGGQGQETQYF
TRBJ2-7,many,TRBD1,TRBV6-1,TGTGCCAGCGGACGGGGACAGGTACTTCCCAACTACGAGCAGTACTTC,CASGRGQVLPNYEQYF
TRBJ2-3,-,-,TRBV19,TGTGCCAGTAGTATCGGGCAGAACACAGATACGCAGTATTTT,CASSIGQNTDTQYF
TRBJ2-1,few,-,TRBV27,TGTGCCAGCAGTGTGGACAGAAACAATGAGCAGTTCTTC,CASSVDRNNEQFF
TRBJ2-1,many,TRBD2,TRBV2,TGTGCCACCTCGGGGGGAAACTACAATGAGCAGTTCTTC,CATSGGNYNEQFF
TRBJ2-1,-,TRBD2,TRBV5-6,TGTGCCAGCAGTTACTTACTAGCGGGAGCCAATGAGCAGTTCTTC,CASSYLLAGANEQFF
TRBJ2-2,many,TRBD1,TRBV20-1,TGCAGTGCTAGACCGGGGGGACAGGGCCCCGGGGAGCTGTTTTTT,CSARPGGQGPGELFF
TRBJ2-3,few,TRBD2,TRBV6-2/TRBV6-3,TGTGCCAGCAGCGACGTTAGCGGGAGGAGGAAAGATACGCAGTATTTT,CASSDVSGRRKDTQYF
TRBJ2-3,-,-,TRBV6-1,TGTGCCAGCAGTGAAGCCTGGCGGGGCACAGATACGCAGTATTTT,CASSEAWRGTDTQYF
TRBJ2-7,few,TRBD2,TRBV28,TGTGCCAGCATAACCGCTGGACCGCCGGGGGGGCAGTACTTC,CASITAGPPGGQYF
TRBJ2-2,few,-,TRBV28,TGTGCCAGCAGTAGGGGGGATTATGCCGGGGAGCTGTTTTTT,CASSRGDYAGELFF
TRBJ2-5,few,TRBD1,TRBV30,TGTGCCTGGAGCCAGGGGGTACAGGGCCAAGGGACCCAGTACTTC,CAWSQGVQGQGTQYF
TRBJ2-1,-,TRBD2,TRBV20-1,TGCAGTGCTAGATTGGGGACTAGCGGTACCTACAATGAGCAGTTCTTC,CSARLGTSGTYNEQFF
TRBJ2-7,many,-,TRBV13,TGTGCCAGCAGCTTAACAGAAAGCTCCTACGAGCAGTACTTC,CASSLTESSYEQYF
TRBJ2-1,many,-,TRBV5-1,TGCGCCAGCAGCTATATAGACAGCTCCTACAATGAGCAGTTCTTC,CASSYIDSSYNEQFF